The sequence of this T cell receptor (beta chain) was determined in a study of regulatory T cells in long-lasting Graves disease. Specified time point: newly diagnosed GD, antithyroid drugs for less than 3 months. PBMC RNA was the source of the TCR library. CDR3 length: 16 residues. Looked up from germline, CDR1 is DFQATT and CDR2 is SNEGSKA (reference sequence). J gave up 4 bases and V 3 bases, and 12 bases lay outside the gene matches. Through Arm-PCR of CDR3 regions and iRepertoire HTBI primers, TCR beta libraries were built. In TCRdb, the multiplex PCR reads were re-called with MiXCR into one record per CDR3 protein. The sample gives 510,000 or so distinct CDR3 sequences, about 12% of which show up once; 8% to 10% is in the top ten. This clonotype turned up a few times. This same sample was also taken into another study, of T cells in Graves' hyperthyroidism and ophthalmopathy. From that second work: In the blood, most expanded thyroid clonotypes above 0.001 appeared as well.

Sequencing was performed on peripheral blood mononuclear cells (PBMCs), taken at new diagnosis, from a patient treated with antithyroid drugs. The V gene is TRBV20-1, the J gene TRBJ2-3, with TRBD2 matching 8 bases. The clonotype was recovered from a woman in her 30s with Graves disease. The CDR3 sequence: CSASKFSGATSDTQYF. CDR3 nucleotide sequence: TGCAGTGCTAGCAAATTTAGCGGGGCCACCTCAGATACGCAGTATTTT.